One sample yielded the 7 T cell receptor beta chains listed below, sequenced in a study of cytomegalovirus exposure and HLA in healthy donors. PCR involved 60 Vbeta and 13 Jbeta primers. Here immunoSEQ multiplex PCR was the method, and the copy in TCRdb shows in-frame clones only, minus some. The data contain about 140,000 clones, 70% of them singletons. The sequencing input was PBMCs. The source of these receptors is a woman aged 25 to 39 in good health and CMV-seronegative.

The chain uses TRBV9 and TRBJ1-2, with D possibly TRBD1 on 5 matching bases. The V gene lost 0 bases and the J gene lost 4 bases, with 16 bases spanning the gap. The CDR3 has 16 amino acids. Germline V gene sequence: CDR1 SGDLS, CDR2 YYNGEE. As DNA, the CDR3 is TGTGCCAGCAGCGTAGGGGGAGGGGCCTTAGGCTATGGCTACACCTTC. Translation gives CASSVGGGALGYGYTF.

A few counts support this clone. CDR3 in DNA: TGTGCCAGCAGCCCGCCGCGCGTGAACACTGAAGCTTTCTTT. Residues: CASSPPRVNTEAFF. This rearrangement joins TRBV5-4 to TRBJ1-1; the D is unclear. In germline, CDR1 is SGHNT, CDR2 YYREEE (reference sequence). Trimming stripped 4 bases from V and 0 bases from J, with 10 bases between. The CDR3 is 14 amino acids. The variable domain in full, completed from reference TRBV5-4 and TRBJ1-1, reads ETGVTQSPTHLIKTRGQQVTLRCSSQSGHNTVSWYQQALGQGPQFIFQYYREEENGRGNFPPRFSGLQFPNYSSELNVNALELDDSALYLCASSPPRVNTEAFFGQGTRLTVV.

V and J are TRBV7-6 and TRBJ2-1; D is undetermined. The CDR3 covers 16 residues. The V and J ends lost 5 bases and 5 bases respectively, with 19 bases between them. Germline values: CDR1 SGHVS, CDR2 FNYEAQ. The CDR3 is CASSPLFNSWNNEQFF. The CDR3 nucleotides read TGTGCCAGCAGCCCACTTTTTAACAGCTGGAACAATGAGCAGTTCTTC.

The V call is TRBV10-3, the J call TRBJ2-7, with no clear D. V lost 3 bases, J lost 0 bases, and 15 bases lay in between. CDR1 is ENHRY and CDR2 is SYGVKD in the germline V gene. CDR3 length: 16 amino acids. CDR3 DNA sequence: TGTGCCATCAGTGAATTCAGGCTCGAGAGCTCCTACGAGCAGTACTTC. Its translation is CAISEFRLESSYEQYF.

The gene calls are TRBV7-2 and TRBJ2-1; 7 nucleotides line up with TRBD2. This CDR3 is 13 amino acids long. The V gene's germline CDR1 is SGHTA and CDR2 FQGNSA. V was clipped by 0 bases and J by 10 bases; unmatched bases: 3. In DNA form, the CDR3 reads TGTGCCAGCAGCTTAGCCCTCGGGGGGGAGCAGTTCTTC. Residues: CASSLALGGEQFF.

The chain carries TRBV28 and TRBJ2-7, with D tentatively TRBD2 (6 bases). This CDR3 has 14 residues. Looked up from germline, CDR1 is MDHEN and CDR2 is SYDVKM. V was pared by 6 bases and J by 4 bases, with 16 bases between. The DNA for the CDR3 is TGTGCCAGCAGGACCCCGCGGGGTCCTTACGAGCAGTACGTC. Translated, it gives CASRTPRGPYEQYV.

This clone occurred a few times. This chain links TRBV27 with TRBJ2-1; D is perhaps TRBD2 (6 bases). This CDR3 comprises 17 residues. Germline V gene data show CDR1 as MNHEY and CDR2 as SMNVEV (reference sequence). With 6 bases removed from V and 4 bases from J, the gap between germline ends came to 22 bases. The DNA for the CDR3 is TGTGCCAGCAGCCAGATCAGAGCCGGGGGATTATACAATGAGCAGTTCTTC. Translated, it gives CASSQIRAGGLYNEQFF.